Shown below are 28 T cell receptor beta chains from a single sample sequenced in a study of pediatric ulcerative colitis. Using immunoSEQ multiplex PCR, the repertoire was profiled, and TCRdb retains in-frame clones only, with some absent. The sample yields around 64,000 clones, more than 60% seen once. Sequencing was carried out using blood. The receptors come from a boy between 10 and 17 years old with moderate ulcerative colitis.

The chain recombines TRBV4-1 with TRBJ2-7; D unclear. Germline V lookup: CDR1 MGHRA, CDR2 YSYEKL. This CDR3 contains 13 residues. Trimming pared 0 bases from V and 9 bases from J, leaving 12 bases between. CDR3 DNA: TGCGCCAGCAGCCAAGAGTACTGGCGCGGGCAGTACTTC. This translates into CASSQEYWRGQYF.

The CDR3 DNA is TGTGCCAGCAGCTACCAGGGTGGCACTGAAGCTTTCTTT. It is translated as CASSYQGGTEAFF. The rearrangement links TRBV7-2 to TRBJ1-1; possibly TRBD1 for D (5 bases). V lost 4 bases to trimming and J lost 4 bases, with 10 bases between them. The CDR3 extends over 13 amino acids. Germline CDR1 is SGHTA and CDR2 is FQGNSA.

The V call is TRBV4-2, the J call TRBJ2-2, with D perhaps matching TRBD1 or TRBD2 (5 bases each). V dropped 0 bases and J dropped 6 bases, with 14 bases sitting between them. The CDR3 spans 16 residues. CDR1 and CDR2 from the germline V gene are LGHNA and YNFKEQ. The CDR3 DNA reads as TGTGCCAGCAGCCAAGAGGGCAGGGCCGGGGCCGGGGAGCTGTTTTTT. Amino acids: CASSQEGRAGAGELFF.

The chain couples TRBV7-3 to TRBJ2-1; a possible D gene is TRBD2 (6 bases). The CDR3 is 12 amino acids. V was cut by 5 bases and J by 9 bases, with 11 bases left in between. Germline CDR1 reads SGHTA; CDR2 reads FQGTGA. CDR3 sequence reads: CASSRYGGEQFF. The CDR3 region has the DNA TGTGCCAGCAGCCGATACGGGGGTGAGCAGTTCTTC.

In DNA, the CDR3 is TGTGCCAGCAGGTTAGCGGGAGGGGGCAATGAGCAGTTCTTC. It is translated as CASRLAGGGNEQFF. J is TRBJ2-1 and V is TRBV6-6; the match to TRBD2 covers 11 bases. CDR1 is MNHNY and CDR2 is SVGAGI in the germline V gene (reference sequence). CDR3 length: 14 amino acids. Unmatched junction bases numbered 4, after V lost 6 bases and J lost 6 bases.

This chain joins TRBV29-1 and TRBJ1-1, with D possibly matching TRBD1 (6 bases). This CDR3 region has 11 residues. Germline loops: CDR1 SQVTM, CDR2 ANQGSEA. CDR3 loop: CRGAMNTEAFF. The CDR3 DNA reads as TGCAGGGGGGCCATGAACACTGAAGCTTTCTTT.

The CDR3 loop reads CASSLDIAGLVGYTF. Written as DNA, the CDR3 is TGTGCCAGCAGCTTAGATATCGCAGGCTTGGTTGGCTACACCTTC. J is TRBJ1-2 and V is TRBV7-9; D unresolved. The CDR3 is 15 residues long. V lost 1 base, J lost 7 bases, and 16 bases lay in between. The germline CDR1 and CDR2 sequences are SEHNR and FQNEAQ (reference sequence).

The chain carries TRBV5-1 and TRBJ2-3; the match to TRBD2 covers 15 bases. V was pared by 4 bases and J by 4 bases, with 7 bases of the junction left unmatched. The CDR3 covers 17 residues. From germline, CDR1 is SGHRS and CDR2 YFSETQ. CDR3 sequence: CASSPGLAGGGADTQYF. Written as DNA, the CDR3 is TGCGCCAGCAGCCCCGGACTAGCGGGGGGGGGCGCAGATACGCAGTATTTT. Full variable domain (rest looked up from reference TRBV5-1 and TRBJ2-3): KAGVTQTPRYLIKTRGQQVTLSCSPISGHRSVSWYQQTPGQGLQFLFEYFSETQRNKGNFPGRFSGRQFSNSRSEMNVSTLELGDSALYLCASSPGLAGGGADTQYFGPGTRLTVL.

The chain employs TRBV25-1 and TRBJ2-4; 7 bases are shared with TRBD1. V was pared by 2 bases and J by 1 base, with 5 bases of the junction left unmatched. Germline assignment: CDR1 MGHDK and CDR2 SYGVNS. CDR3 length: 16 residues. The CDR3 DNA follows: TGTGCCAGCAGTGAAGACAGGGCAGGGGCCAAAAACATTCAGTACTTC. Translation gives CASSEDRAGAKNIQYF.

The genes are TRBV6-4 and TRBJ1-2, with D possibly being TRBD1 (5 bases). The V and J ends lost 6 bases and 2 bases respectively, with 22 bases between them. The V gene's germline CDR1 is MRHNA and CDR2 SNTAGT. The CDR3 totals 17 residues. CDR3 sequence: CASRPTGRGPPNYGYTF. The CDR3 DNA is TGTGCCAGCAGACCGACGGGGCGGGGACCTCCCAACTATGGCTACACCTTC.

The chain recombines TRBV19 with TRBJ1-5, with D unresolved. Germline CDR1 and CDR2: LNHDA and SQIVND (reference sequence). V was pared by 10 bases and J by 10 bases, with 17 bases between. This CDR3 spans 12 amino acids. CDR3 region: CATRNPPGPQHF. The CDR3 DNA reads TGTGCCACCAGAAATCCCCCGGGCCCCCAGCATTTT.

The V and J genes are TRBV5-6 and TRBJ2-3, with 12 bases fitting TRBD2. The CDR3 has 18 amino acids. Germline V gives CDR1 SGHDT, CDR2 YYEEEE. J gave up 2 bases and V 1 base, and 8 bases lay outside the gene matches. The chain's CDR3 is CASSLPGLAGGITDTQYF. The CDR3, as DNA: TGTGCCAGCAGCTTGCCGGGACTAGCGGGCGGAATCACAGATACGCAGTATTTT.

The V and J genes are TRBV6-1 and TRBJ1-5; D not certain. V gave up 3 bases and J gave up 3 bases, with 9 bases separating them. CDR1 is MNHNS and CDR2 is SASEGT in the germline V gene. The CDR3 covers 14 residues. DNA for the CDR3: TGTGCCAGCAGTGATGGACTGTTCAATCAGCCCCAGCATTTT. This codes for CASSDGLFNQPQHF.

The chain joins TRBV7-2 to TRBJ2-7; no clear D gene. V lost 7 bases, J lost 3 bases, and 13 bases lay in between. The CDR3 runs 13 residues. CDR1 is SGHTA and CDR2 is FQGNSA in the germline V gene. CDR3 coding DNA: TGTGCCAGCACCTCCCCTCAGGTCTACGAGCAGTACTTC. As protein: CASTSPQVYEQYF.

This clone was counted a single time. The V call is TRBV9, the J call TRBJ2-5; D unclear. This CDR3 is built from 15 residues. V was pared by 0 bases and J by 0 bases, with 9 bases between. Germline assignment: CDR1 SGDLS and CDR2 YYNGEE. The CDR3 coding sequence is TGTGCCAGCAGCGTAGGTTTGGTAAACCAAGAGACCCAGTACTTC. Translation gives CASSVGLVNQETQYF.

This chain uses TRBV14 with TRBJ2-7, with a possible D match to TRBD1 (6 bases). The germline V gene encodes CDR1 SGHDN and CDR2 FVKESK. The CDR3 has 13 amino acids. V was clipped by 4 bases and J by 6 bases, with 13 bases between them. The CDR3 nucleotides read TGTGCCAGCAGCCCTGGTAGGGGGACCGAGCAGTACTTC. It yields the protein CASSPGRGTEQYF.

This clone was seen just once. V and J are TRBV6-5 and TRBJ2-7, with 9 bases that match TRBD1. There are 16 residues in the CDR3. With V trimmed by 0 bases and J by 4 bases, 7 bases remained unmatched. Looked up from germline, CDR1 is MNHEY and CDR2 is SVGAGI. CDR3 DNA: TGTGCCAGCAGTTACTCGAGACAGGGGGTTGGTTACGAGCAGTACTTC. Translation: CASSYSRQGVGYEQYF.

The CDR3 loop is CASSSNGAGANVLTF. The CDR3 DNA is TGCGCCAGCAGCTCCAACGGGGCTGGGGCCAACGTCCTGACTTTC. The chain employs TRBV5-1 and TRBJ2-6; D may be TRBD2 (5 bases). With 3 bases removed from V and 2 bases from J, the gap between germline ends came to 9 bases. CDR1 and CDR2 (germline): SGHRS, YFSETQ. The CDR3 is 15 residues long.

The chain's CDR3 is CASSPDHGGNQPQHF. The CDR3 coding sequence is TGTGCCAGTAGTCCTGACCACGGCGGCAATCAGCCCCAGCATTTT. The V gene is TRBV19, the J gene TRBJ1-5; D unclear. The CDR3 consists of 15 residues. The V gene lost 5 bases and the J gene lost 2 bases, with 13 bases spanning the gap. Germline V gene sequence: CDR1 LNHDA, CDR2 SQIVND (reference sequence).

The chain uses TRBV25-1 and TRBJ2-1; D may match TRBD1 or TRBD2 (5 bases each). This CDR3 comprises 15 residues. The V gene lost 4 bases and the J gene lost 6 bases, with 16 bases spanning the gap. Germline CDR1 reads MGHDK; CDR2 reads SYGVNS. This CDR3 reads CASSATGRTGNEQFF. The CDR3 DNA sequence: TGTGCCAGCAGTGCGACGGGACGGACGGGCAATGAGCAGTTCTTC.

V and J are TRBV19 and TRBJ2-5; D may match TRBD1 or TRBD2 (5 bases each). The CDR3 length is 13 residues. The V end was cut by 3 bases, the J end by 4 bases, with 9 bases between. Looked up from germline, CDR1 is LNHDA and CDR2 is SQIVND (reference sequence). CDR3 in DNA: TGTGCCAGTAGTATTGGGGGTACAGAGACCCAGTACTTC. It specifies CASSIGGTETQYF. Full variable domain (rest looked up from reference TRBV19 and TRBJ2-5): DGGITQSPKYLFRKEGQNVTLSCEQNLNHDAMYWYRQDPGQGLRLIYYSQIVNDFQKGDIAEGYSVSREKKESFPLTVTSAQKNPTAFYLCASSIGGTETQYFGPGTRLLVL.

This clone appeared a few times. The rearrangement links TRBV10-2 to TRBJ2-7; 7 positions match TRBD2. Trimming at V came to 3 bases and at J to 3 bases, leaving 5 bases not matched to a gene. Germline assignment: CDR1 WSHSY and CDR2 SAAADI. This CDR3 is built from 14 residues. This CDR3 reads CASSELAMDYEQYF. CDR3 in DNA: TGCGCCAGCAGTGAACTAGCGATGGACTACGAGCAGTACTTC.

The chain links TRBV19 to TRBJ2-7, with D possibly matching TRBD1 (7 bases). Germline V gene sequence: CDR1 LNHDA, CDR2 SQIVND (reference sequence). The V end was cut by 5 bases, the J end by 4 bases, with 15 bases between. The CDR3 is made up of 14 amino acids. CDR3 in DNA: TGTGCCAGTAGTTCTAGGAGGGGGCCGTACGAGCAGTACTTC. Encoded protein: CASSSRRGPYEQYF.

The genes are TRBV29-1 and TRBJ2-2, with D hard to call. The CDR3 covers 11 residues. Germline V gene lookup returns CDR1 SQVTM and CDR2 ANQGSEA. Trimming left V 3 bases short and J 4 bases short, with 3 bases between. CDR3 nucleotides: TGCAGCGTTGAGGGCACCGGGGAGCTGTTTTTT. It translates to CSVEGTGELFF.

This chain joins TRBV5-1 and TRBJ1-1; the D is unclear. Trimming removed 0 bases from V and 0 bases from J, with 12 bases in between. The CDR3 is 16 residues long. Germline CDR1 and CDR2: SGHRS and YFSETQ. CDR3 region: CASSLEGSRVNTEAFF. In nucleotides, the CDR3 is TGCGCCAGCAGCTTGGAAGGTTCCAGAGTGAACACTGAAGCTTTCTTT.

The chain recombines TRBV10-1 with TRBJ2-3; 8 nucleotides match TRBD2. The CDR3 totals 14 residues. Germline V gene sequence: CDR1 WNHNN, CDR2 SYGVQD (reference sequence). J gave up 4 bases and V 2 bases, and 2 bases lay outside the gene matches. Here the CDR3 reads CASSERTSPDTQYF. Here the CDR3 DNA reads TGCGCCAGCAGTGAGAGGACTAGCCCAGATACGCAGTATTTT.

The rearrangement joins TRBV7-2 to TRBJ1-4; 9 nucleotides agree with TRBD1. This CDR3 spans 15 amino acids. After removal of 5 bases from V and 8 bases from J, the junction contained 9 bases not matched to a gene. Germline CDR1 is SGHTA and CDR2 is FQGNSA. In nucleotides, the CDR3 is TGTGCCAGCAGCCCCTGGGGACAGGGTAAAGAAAAACTGTTTTTT. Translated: CASSPWGQGKEKLFF.

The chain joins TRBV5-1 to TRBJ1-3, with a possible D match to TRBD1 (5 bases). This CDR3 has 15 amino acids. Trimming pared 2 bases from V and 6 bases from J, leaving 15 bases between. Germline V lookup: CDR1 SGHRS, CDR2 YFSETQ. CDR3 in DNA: TGCGCCAGCAGCTTCAGGGCAGGAATGGAAAACACCATATATTTT. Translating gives CASSFRAGMENTIYF. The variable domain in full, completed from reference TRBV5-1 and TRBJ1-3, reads KAGVTQTPRYLIKTRGQQVTLSCSPISGHRSVSWYQQTPGQGLQFLFEYFSETQRNKGNFPGRFSGRQFSNSRSEMNVSTLELGDSALYLCASSFRAGMENTIYFGEGSWLTVV.